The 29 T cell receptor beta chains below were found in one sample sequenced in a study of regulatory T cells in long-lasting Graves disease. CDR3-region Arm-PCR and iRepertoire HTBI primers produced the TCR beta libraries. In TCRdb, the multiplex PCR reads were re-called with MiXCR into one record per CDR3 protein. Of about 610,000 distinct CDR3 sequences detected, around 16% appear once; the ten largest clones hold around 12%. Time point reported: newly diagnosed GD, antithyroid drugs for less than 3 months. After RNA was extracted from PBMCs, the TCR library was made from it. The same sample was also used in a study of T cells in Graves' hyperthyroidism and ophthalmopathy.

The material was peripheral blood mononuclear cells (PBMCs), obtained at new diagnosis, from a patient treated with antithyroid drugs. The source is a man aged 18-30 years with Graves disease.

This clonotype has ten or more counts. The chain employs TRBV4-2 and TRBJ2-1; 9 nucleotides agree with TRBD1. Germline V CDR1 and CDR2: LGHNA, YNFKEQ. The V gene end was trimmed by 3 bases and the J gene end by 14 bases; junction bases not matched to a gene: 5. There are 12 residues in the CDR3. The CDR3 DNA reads TGTGCCAGCAGCCACCAGACAGGGGGAAAGTTCTTC. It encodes CASSHQTGGKFF.

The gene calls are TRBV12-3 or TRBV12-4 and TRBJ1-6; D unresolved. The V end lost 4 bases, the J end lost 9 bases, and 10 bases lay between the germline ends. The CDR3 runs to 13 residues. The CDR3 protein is CASSSGSTSPLHF. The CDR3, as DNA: TGTGCCAGCAGTTCAGGCTCCACTTCACCCCTCCACTTT.

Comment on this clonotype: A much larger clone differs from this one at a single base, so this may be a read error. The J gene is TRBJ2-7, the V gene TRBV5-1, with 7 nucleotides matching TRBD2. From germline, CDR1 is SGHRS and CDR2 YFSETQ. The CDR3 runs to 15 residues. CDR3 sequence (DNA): TGCGCCAGCAGCTTTGGCGGGAGCAGAGCCTACGAGCGGTACTTC. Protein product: CASSFGGSRAYERYF.

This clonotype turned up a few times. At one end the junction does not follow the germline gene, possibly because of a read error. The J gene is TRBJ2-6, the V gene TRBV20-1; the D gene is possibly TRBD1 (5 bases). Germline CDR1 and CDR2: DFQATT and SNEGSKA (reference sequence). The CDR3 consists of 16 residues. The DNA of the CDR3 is TGCAGTGCTAGGGTGGCAGCCAACTCTGGGGCCAACGTCCTGGCTTTC. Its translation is CSARVAANSGANVLAF.

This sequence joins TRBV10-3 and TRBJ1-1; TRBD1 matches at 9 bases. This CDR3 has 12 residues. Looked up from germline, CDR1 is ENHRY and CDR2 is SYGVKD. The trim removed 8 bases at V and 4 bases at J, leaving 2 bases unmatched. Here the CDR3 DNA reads TGTGCCATCGGGACAGGGAGCACTGAAGCTTTCTTT. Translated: CAIGTGSTEAFF.

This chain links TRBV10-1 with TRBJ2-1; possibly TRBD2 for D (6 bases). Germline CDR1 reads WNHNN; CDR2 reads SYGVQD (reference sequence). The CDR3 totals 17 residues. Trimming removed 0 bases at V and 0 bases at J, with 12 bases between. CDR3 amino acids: CASSESGLSSSYNEQFF. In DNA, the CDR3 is TGCGCCAGCAGTGAGTCGGGACTTTCTAGCTCCTACAATGAGCAGTTCTTC.

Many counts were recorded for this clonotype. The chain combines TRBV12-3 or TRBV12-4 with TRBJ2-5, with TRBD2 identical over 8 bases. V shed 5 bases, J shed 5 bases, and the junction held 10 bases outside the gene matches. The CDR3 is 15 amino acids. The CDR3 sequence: CASSLSGKREETQYF. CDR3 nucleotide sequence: TGTGCCAGCAGTCTTTCCGGGAAGCGGGAGGAGACCCAGTACTTC.

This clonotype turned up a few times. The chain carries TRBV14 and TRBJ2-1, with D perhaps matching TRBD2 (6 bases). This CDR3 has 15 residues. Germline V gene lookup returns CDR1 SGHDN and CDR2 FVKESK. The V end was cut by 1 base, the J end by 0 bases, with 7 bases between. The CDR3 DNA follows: TGTGCCAGCAGCCAAGTTAGCGGCTCCTACAATGAGCAGTTCTTC. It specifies CASSQVSGSYNEQFF.

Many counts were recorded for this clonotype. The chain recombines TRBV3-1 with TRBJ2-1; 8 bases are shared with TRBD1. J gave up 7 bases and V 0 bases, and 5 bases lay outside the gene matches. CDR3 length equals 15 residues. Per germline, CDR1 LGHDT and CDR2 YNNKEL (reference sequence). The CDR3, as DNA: TGTGCCAGCAGCCAAGAGCAGGGGGCCTGGAATGAGCAGTTCTTC. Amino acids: CASSQEQGAWNEQFF.

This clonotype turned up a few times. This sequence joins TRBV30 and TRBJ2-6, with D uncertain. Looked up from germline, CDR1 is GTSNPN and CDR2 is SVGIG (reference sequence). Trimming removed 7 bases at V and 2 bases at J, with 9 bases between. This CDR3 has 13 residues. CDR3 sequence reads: CALGSAGANVLTF. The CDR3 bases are TGTGCCTTGGGCTCTGCTGGGGCCAACGTCCTGACTTTC.

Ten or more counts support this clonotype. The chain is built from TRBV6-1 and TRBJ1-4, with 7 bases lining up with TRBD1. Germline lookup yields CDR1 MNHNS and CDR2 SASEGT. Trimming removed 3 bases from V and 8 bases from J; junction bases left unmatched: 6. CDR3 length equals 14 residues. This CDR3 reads CASSEFRTGEKLFF. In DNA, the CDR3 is TGTGCCAGCAGTGAGTTCCGGACAGGCGAAAAACTGTTTTTT.

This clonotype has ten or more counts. The CDR3 reads CASQAGPNYEQYF. Here the CDR3 DNA reads TGTGCCAGTCAAGCGGGCCCTAACTACGAGCAGTACTTC. The genes are TRBV7-9 and TRBJ2-7; maybe TRBD2 (6 bases). CDR1 is SEHNR, CDR2 FQNEAQ, per germline (reference sequence). The V and J ends lost 9 bases and 3 bases respectively, with 15 bases between them. The CDR3 loop spans 13 amino acids.

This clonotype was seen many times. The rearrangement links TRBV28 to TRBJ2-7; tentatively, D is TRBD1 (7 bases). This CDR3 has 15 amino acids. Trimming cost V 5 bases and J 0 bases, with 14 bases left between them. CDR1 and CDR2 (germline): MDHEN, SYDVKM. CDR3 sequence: CASSLAGQSSYEQYF. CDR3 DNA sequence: TGTGCCAGCAGTCTCGCGGGACAGAGCTCCTACGAGCAGTACTTC.

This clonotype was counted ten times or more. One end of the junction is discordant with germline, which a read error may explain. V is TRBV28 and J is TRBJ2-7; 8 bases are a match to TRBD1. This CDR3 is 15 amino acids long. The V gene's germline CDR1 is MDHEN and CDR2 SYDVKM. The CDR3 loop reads CATSQPTGVGYEQYF. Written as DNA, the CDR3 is TGTGCCACCAGTCAACCGACAGGGGTCGGCTACGAGCAGTACTTC.

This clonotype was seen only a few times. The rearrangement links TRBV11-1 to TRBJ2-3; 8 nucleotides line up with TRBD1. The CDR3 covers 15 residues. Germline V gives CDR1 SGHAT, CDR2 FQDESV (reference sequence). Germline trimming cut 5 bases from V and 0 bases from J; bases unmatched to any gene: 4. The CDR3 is CASSTDRASTDTQYF. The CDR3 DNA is TGTGCCAGCAGCACGGACAGGGCCAGCACAGATACGCAGTATTTT.

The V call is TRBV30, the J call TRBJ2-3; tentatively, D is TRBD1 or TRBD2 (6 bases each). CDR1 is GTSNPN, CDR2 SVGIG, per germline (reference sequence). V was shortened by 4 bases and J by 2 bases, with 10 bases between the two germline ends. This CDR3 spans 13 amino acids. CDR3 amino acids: CAWMRDNTDTQYF. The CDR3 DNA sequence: TGTGCCTGGATGCGGGACAACACAGATACGCAGTATTTT. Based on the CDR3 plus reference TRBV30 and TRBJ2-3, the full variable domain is SQTIHQWPATLVQPVGSPLSLECTVEGTSNPNLYWYRQAAGRGLQLLFYSVGIGQISSEVPQNLSASRPQDRQFILSSKKLLLSDSGFYLCAWMRDNTDTQYFGPGTRLTVL.

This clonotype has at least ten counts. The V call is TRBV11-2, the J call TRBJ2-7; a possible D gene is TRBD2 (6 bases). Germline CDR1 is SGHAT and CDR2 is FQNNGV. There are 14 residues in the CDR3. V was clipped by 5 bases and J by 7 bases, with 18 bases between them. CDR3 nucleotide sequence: TGTGCCAGCAGCGATGCGGGGCTAACGGGAGAGCAGTACTTC. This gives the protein CASSDAGLTGEQYF.

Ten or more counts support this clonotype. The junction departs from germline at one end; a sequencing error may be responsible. CDR3 amino acids: CASRTGSPLHF. The DNA for the CDR3 is TGTGCCAGCAGAACTGGTTCACCCCTCCACTTT. This chain uses TRBV5-1 with TRBJ1-6; no firm D call. The CDR3 is 11 residues long. CDR1 is SGHRS and CDR2 is YFSETQ in the germline V gene.

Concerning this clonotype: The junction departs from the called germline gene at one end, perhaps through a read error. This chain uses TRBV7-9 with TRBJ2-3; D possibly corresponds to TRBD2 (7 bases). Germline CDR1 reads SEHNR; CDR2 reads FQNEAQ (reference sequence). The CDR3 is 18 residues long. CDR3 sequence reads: CASSQDPRGPLARDTQYF. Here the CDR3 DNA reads TGCGCCAGCAGCCAAGATCCGCGGGGGCCACTGGCTCGGGATACGCAGTATTTT.

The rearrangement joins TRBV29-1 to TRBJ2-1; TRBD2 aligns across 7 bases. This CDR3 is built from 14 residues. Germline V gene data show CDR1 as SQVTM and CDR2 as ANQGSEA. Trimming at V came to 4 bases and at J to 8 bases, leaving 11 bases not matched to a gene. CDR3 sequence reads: CSVAGTTSPHEQFF. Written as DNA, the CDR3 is TGCAGCGTTGCCGGGACTACCTCTCCCCATGAGCAGTTCTTC.

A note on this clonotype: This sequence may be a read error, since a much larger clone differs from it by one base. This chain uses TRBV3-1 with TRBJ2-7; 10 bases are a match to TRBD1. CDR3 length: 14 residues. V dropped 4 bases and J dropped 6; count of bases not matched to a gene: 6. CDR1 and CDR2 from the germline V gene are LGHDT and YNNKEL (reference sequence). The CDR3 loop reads CASSRGTGESEQYF. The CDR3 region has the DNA TGTGCCAGCAGCCGAGGGACAGGGGAGAGCGAGCAGTACTTC.

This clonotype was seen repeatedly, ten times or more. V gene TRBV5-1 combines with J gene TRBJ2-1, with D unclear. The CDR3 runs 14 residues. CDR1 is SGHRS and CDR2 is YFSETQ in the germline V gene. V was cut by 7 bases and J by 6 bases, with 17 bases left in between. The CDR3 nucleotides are TGCGCCAGCGGCCGGTCTTCCTTTTCCAATGAGCAGTTCTTC. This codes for CASGRSSFSNEQFF.

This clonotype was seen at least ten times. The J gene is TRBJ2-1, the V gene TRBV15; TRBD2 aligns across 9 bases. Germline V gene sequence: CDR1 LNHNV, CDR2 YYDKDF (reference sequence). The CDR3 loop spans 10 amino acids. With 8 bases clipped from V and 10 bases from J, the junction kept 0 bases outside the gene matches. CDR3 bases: TGTGCCACCGGGACTAGCGAGCAGTTCTTC. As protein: CATGTSEQFF.

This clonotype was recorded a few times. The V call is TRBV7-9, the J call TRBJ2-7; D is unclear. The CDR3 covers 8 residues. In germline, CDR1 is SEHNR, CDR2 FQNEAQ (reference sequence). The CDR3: CAVEEQYF. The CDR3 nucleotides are TGTGCAGTTGAAGAGCAGTACTTC.

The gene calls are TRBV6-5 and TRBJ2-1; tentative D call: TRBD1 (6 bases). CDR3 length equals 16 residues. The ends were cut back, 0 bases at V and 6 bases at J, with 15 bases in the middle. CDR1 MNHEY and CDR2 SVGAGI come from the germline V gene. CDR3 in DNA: TGTGCCAGCAGTTACTCCCAGGGGACCCCCCTCAATGAGCAGTTCTTC. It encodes CASSYSQGTPLNEQFF.

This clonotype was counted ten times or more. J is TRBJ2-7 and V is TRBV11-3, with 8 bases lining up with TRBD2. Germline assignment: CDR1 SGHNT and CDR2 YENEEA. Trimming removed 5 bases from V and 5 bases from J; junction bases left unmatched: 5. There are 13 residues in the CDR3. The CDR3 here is CASSLTGGDEQYF. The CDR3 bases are TGTGCCAGCAGCCTCACGGGAGGGGACGAGCAGTACTTC.

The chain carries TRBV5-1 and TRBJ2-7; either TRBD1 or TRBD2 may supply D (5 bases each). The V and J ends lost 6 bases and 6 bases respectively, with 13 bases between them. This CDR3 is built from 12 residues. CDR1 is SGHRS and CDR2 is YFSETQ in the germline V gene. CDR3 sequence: CASNGGGGEQYF. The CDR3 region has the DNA TGCGCCAGCAATGGGGGTGGGGGCGAGCAGTACTTC. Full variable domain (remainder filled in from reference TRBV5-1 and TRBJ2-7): KAGVTQTPRYLIKTRGQQVTLSCSPISGHRSVSWYQQTPGQGLQFLFEYFSETQRNKGNFPGRFSGRQFSNSRSEMNVSTLELGDSALYLCASNGGGGEQYFGPGTRLTVT.

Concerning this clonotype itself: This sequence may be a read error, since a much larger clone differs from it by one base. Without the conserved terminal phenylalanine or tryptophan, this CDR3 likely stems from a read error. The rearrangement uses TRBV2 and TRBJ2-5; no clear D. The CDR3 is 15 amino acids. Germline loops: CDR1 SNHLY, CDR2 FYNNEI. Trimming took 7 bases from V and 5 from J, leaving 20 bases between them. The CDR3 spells CASMEGQTSRETQYL. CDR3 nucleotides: TGTGCCAGCATGGAAGGGCAGACATCGAGGGAGACCCAGTACCTC.

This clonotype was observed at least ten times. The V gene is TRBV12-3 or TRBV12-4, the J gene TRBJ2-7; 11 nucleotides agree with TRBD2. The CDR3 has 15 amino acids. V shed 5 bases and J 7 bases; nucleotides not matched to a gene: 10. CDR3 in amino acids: CASSAGLAEGFEQYF. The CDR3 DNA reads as TGTGCCAGCAGTGCGGGACTAGCGGAGGGGTTTGAGCAGTACTTC.